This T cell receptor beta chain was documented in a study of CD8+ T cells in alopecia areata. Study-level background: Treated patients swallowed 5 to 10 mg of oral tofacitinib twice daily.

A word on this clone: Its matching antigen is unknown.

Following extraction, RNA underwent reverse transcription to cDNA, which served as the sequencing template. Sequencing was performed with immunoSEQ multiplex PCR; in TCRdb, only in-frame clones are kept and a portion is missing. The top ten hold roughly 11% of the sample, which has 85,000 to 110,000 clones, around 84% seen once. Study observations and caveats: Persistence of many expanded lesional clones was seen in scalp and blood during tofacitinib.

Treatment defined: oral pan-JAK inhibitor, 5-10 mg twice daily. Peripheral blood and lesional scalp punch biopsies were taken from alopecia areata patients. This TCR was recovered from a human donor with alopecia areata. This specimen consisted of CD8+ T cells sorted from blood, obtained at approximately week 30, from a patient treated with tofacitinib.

The CDR3 DNA sequence: TGCAGCGTTTTGGACCTGAACACTGAAGCTTTCTTT. It translates to CSVLDLNTEAFF. V is TRBV29-1 and J is TRBJ1-1; D gene unclear. From germline, CDR1 is SQVTM and CDR2 ANQGSEA. The CDR3 is made up of 12 amino acids. Trimming cost V 5 bases and J 0 bases, with 7 bases left between them.